This is a list of T cell receptor beta chains from one sample in a study of T-cell memory formation after mild COVID-19. MiXCR, applied by TCRdb to the 5' RACE reads, yields one record per CDR3 protein. The sample includes a few hundred thousand distinct CDR3 sequences, approximately 20% of them seen just once. The sample was PBMCs or a T cell subset sorted from them (not recorded which). The receptor source for this set is a man between 18 and 29 years old who had mild COVID-19 (a few samples of this study predate the infection). Cell type and time point are not known. Both conserved end residues are part of each CDR3. Size is omitted from some rows. Given values are once, few, many or a class for expanded clones.

length | J | V | size | CDR3
13 | TRBJ2-5 | TRBV29-1 | few | CSVWGDSRETQYF
12 | TRBJ2-5 | TRBV2 | . | CASNREGETQYF
14 | TRBJ2-1 | TRBV29-1 | . | CSVESGQGADEQFF
14 | TRBJ2-5 | TRBV5-1 | few | CASSLAGEEETQYF
15 | TRBJ2-3 | TRBV24-1 | . | CATSDWGTGSDTQYF
14 | TRBJ1-6 | TRBV7-2 | few | CASSADTPLTPLHF
13 | TRBJ2-1 | TRBV7-9 | few | CASSMSSYNEQFF
16 | TRBJ1-3 | TRBV3-1 | once | CASSQDPRRIGNTIYF
13 | TRBJ2-3 | TRBV28 | few | CASKDASTDTQYF
14 | TRBJ2-1 | TRBV4-2 | few | CASSQQPGVGEQFF
15 | TRBJ1-6 | TRBV7-9 | . | CAIGSGTGYNSPLHF
15 | TRBJ2-3 | TRBV11-3 | . | CASSIGTGDTDTQYF
19 | TRBJ2-7 | TRBV7-9 | . | CASSLVGHRGLGPPYEQYF